The 18 T cell receptor beta chains given below trace back to one sample, sequenced in a study of OX40 agonist ivuxolimab in advanced cancers. Receptor libraries were prepared by the immunoSEQ multiplex PCR assay. TCRdb re-hosts the immuneACCESS table, in-frame sequences only. Its copies lack some clones; in the studies checked, an unresolved V gene accounts for under half of them, and the cause for the rest is not known. The sample yields approximately 25,000 clones; 81% were counted once. The top ten clones comprise roughly 32% of the sample. The sequencing used CD4+ or CD8+ T cells sorted from blood, collected in a trial of the OX40 agonist ivuxolimab. These receptors originate from an adult with an advanced solid tumor such as melanoma, head and neck, liver or kidney cancer.

The gene calls are TRBV7-6 and TRBJ2-2; TRBD1 matches at 9 bases. Trimming cost V 5 bases and J 4 bases; bases outside gene matches: 8. The CDR3 contains 16 residues. Per germline, CDR1 SGHVS and CDR2 FNYEAQ. CDR3 nucleotide sequence: TGTGCCAGCAGCGCGGCCGGGACAGGGACCACCGGGGAGCTGTTTTTT. This sequence encodes CASSAAGTGTTGELFF.

This clone was seen a few times. The chain links TRBV28 to TRBJ2-3; 8 positions match TRBD2. Trimming at V came to 4 bases and at J to 5 bases, leaving 8 bases not matched to a gene. This CDR3 has 15 residues. Germline CDR1 is MDHEN and CDR2 is SYDVKM. The CDR3 sequence is CASSSLAGPIDTQYF. The CDR3 coding sequence is TGTGCCAGCAGTTCCCTAGCGGGTCCCATAGATACGCAGTATTTT.

With regard to this clone: Other DNA sequences in the sample encode the same CDR3. V gene TRBV11-2 combines with J gene TRBJ2-7; no definite D call. Between the trimmed V and J ends, which lost 5 bases and 0 bases, there was a span of 5 bases. Germline lookup yields CDR1 SGHAT and CDR2 FQNNGV. CDR3 length: 12 amino acids. The CDR3 DNA reads as TGTGCCAGCAGCCCGAGCTCCTACGAGCAGTACTTC. This gives the protein CASSPSSYEQYF.

This clone has more than one count but fewer than ten. The chain uses TRBV6-1 and TRBJ1-6, with 10 bases aligning to TRBD1. In germline, CDR1 is MNHNS, CDR2 SASEGT. This CDR3 is built from 16 residues. The V and J ends lost 1 base and 8 bases, in that order; junction bases with no gene match: 5. Written as DNA, the CDR3 is TGTGCCAGCAGTGAAGACCCGGGACAGGGGCATTCACCCCTCCACTTT. Its protein product is CASSEDPGQGHSPLHF.

V gene TRBV2 combines with J gene TRBJ2-1; TRBD2 agrees at 13 bases. The CDR3 spans 16 residues. Germline trimming cut 4 bases from V and 7 bases from J; bases unmatched to any gene: 7. CDR1 and CDR2 (germline): SNHLY, FYNNEI. CDR3 in DNA: TGTGCCAGCAGTGGGACTAGCGGGAGTCGTAGGAATGAGCAGTTCTTC. Amino acid sequence: CASSGTSGSRRNEQFF.

The chain employs TRBV7-9 and TRBJ2-5; 7 bases fit TRBD1. Germline trimming cut 5 bases from V and 2 bases from J; bases unmatched to any gene: 8. Germline V gene lookup returns CDR1 SEHNR and CDR2 FQNEAQ (reference sequence). The CDR3 covers 15 residues. The CDR3: CASSRRGGQQETQYF. The CDR3, as DNA: TGTGCCAGCAGCCGGAGAGGGGGACAGCAAGAGACCCAGTACTTC.

This chain joins TRBV27 and TRBJ2-7, with D hard to call. From germline, CDR1 is MNHEY and CDR2 SMNVEV (reference sequence). V lost 1 base to trimming and J lost 4 bases, with 20 bases between them. The CDR3 is 17 residues long. The chain's CDR3 is CASSLWSNPMTQYEQYF. In DNA form, the CDR3 reads TGTGCCAGCAGTTTATGGAGCAATCCGATGACACAATACGAGCAGTACTTC.

The rearrangement uses TRBV21-1 and TRBJ1-6. TRBV21-1 is an annotated pseudogene. The CDR3 totals 24 residues. CDR3 coding DNA: TGTGCCAGCAAGCTTCCAGGGGGAGGGGGACTTTGCTTGTACAAGGGCTCCTATAATTCACCCCTCCACTTT. It specifies CASKLPGGGGLCLYKGSYNSPLHF.

The V and J genes are TRBV19 and TRBJ1-2; 11 positions match TRBD1. V trimming: 3 bases; J trimming: 8 bases; junction bases outside the gene matches: 5. CDR1 is LNHDA and CDR2 is SQIVND in the germline V gene (reference sequence). The CDR3 covers 14 residues. CDR3 sequence (DNA): TGTGCCAGTAGTATGGGGACAGGGGGAAACGGCTACACCTTC. This translates into CASSMGTGGNGYTF.

J is TRBJ2-6 and V is TRBV5-1, with 7 bases fitting TRBD1. V was clipped by 2 bases and J by 3 bases; unmatched bases: 2. Germline lookup yields CDR1 SGHRS and CDR2 YFSETQ. The CDR3 sequence is 15 residues long. The CDR3 sequence: CASSLQGYGANVLTF. DNA of the CDR3: TGCGCCAGCAGCTTACAGGGGTATGGGGCCAACGTCCTGACTTTC. Full variable domain (outside the CDR3, taken from reference TRBV5-1 and TRBJ2-6): KAGVTQTPRYLIKTRGQQVTLSCSPISGHRSVSWYQQTPGQGLQFLFEYFSETQRNKGNFPGRFSGRQFSNSRSEMNVSTLELGDSALYLCASSLQGYGANVLTFGAGSRLTVL.

The V call is TRBV7-3, the J call TRBJ2-7; the match to TRBD2 covers 8 bases. Germline trimming cut 2 bases from V and 4 bases from J; bases unmatched to any gene: 16. This CDR3 has 18 residues. Looked up from germline, CDR1 is SGHTA and CDR2 is FQGTGA. CDR3 sequence reads: CASSLLRARRGDPYEQYF. CDR3 bases: TGTGCCAGCAGCTTACTGAGGGCGCGGCGGGGGGACCCATACGAGCAGTACTTC.

The V gene is TRBV19, the J gene TRBJ1-1; D is uncertain. The germline gives CDR1 LNHDA, CDR2 SQIVND (reference sequence). The ends were cut back, 3 bases at V and 0 bases at J, with 8 bases in the middle. The CDR3 consists of 14 residues. Written as DNA, the CDR3 is TGTGCCAGTAGTATGGGAGTTATGAACACTGAAGCTTTCTTT. Protein sequence: CASSMGVMNTEAFF. The full variable domain, its missing parts supplied by reference TRBV19 and TRBJ1-1, is DGGITQSPKYLFRKEGQNVTLSCEQNLNHDAMYWYRQDPGQGLRLIYYSQIVNDFQKGDIAEGYSVSREKKESFPLTVTSAQKNPTAFYLCASSMGVMNTEAFFGQGTRLTVV.

The chain carries TRBV19 and TRBJ2-1, with 8 bases matching TRBD2. Germline loops: CDR1 LNHDA, CDR2 SQIVND (reference sequence). The V and J ends lost 0 bases and 0 bases, in that order; junction bases with no gene match: 7. The CDR3 is 18 residues long. CDR3 sequence: CASSIDSGTEISYNEQFF. CDR3 DNA: TGTGCCAGTAGTATAGATAGCGGGACGGAAATCTCCTACAATGAGCAGTTCTTC.

The gene calls are TRBV28 and TRBJ1-2; a possible D gene is TRBD1 (5 bases). Trimming removed 4 bases from V and 2 bases from J, with 8 bases in between. CDR1 is MDHEN and CDR2 is SYDVKM in the germline V gene. This CDR3 contains 13 residues. CDR3 in DNA: TGTGCCAGCAGTTATCAGGGCAACTATGGCTACACCTTC. Encoded protein: CASSYQGNYGYTF.

In regard to this clone: The junction does not match germline at one end; this may be a read error. The V and J genes are TRBV7-9 and TRBJ1-2; 7 bases are shared with TRBD1. Germline-derived CDR1 and CDR2 are SEHNR and FQNEAQ (reference sequence). The CDR3 totals 15 residues. The CDR3 loop is CASSLAGTANYGYTF. DNA for the CDR3: TGTGCCAGCAGCCTAGCCGGGACAGCAAACTATGGCTACACCTTC.

The chain carries TRBV27 and TRBJ2-7, with 9 bases lining up with TRBD2. The CDR3 runs to 14 residues. V dropped 1 base and J dropped 6; count of bases not matched to a gene: 4. Looked up from germline, CDR1 is MNHEY and CDR2 is SMNVEV (reference sequence). The CDR3 is CASSLWSSGIEQYF. CDR3 bases: TGTGCCAGCAGTTTATGGTCTAGCGGGATCGAGCAGTACTTC.

The rearrangement uses TRBV5-5 and TRBJ2-1; TRBD2 matches 9 bases. CDR3 length: 17 residues. Germline V CDR1 and CDR2: SGHKS, YYEKEE (reference sequence). The junction had 6 bases not matched to a gene; V was cut back by 2 bases and J by 0 bases. The CDR3 spells CASSFWGTSISYNEQFF. For the CDR3, the DNA is TGTGCCAGCAGCTTTTGGGGGACTAGCATCTCCTACAATGAGCAGTTCTTC.

The rearrangement links TRBV27 to TRBJ2-5; 11 bases line up with TRBD1. The assigned J gene may be wrong: the sequence end matches TRBJ2-7 better. This CDR3 is 14 amino acids long. Germline V gene data show CDR1 as MNHEY and CDR2 as SMNVEV (reference sequence). The CDR3 is CASSGGTGGYEQYF. The CDR3 DNA reads TGTGCCAGCAGTGGAGGGACAGGGGGGTACGAGCAGTACTTC.